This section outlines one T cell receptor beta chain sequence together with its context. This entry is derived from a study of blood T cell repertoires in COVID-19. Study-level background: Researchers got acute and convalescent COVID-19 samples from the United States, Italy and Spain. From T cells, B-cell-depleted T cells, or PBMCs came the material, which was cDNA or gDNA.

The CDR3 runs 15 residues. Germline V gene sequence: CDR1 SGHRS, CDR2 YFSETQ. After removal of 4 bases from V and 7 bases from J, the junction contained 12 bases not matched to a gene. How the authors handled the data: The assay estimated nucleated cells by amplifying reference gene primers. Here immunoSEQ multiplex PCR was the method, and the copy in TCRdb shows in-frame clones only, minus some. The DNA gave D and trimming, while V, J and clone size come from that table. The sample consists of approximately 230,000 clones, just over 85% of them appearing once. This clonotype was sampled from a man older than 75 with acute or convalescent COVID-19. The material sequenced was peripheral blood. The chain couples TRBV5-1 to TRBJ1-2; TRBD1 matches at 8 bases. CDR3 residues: CASSIGTGVSGGYTF. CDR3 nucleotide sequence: TGCGCCAGCAGCATAGGGACAGGCGTGTCGGGTGGCTACACCTTC.